The 13 T cell receptor beta chains presented below share a single source sample, sequenced in a study of T cell repertoires in cytomegalovirus infection. MiXCR, applied by TCRdb to the reads, yields one record per CDR3 protein. The sample records about 220,000 distinct CDR3 sequences, approximately 40% being singletons. These receptors have no identified antigens. The input for sequencing was CD8+ T cells from cultured PBMCs, taken from culture after CMV antigen stimulation. All receptors derive from a human donor in good health (CMV status not recorded). Some clones in this sample may be carry-over from other donors' samples.

In this sample, this clonotype turned up many times. The chain employs TRBV6-1 and TRBJ2-1; TRBD1 agrees at 8 bases. The CDR3 has 17 amino acids. Germline assignment: CDR1 MNHNS and CDR2 SASEGT. V trimming: 4 bases; J trimming: 3 bases; junction bases outside the gene matches: 11. The CDR3 sequence is CASSAMLDRENYNEQFF. The CDR3 region has the DNA TGTGCCAGCAGTGCCATGCTGGACAGGGAGAACTACAATGAGCAGTTCTTC.

This clonotype was picked up a small number of times. The CDR3 DNA reads TGTGCCAGCAGTTCACCGGGACAGAGCTATGGCTACACCTTC. Protein: CASSSPGQSYGYTF. The chain joins TRBV27 to TRBJ1-2; 7 bases are a match to TRBD1. Trimming at V came to 4 bases and at J to 4 bases, leaving 6 bases not matched to a gene. Germline assignment: CDR1 MNHEY and CDR2 SMNVEV (reference sequence). The CDR3 extends over 14 amino acids.

This clonotype has a handful of counts. The rearrangement links TRBV20-1 to TRBJ2-1; no firm D call. Trimming removed 1 base from V and 13 bases from J, with 11 bases in between. The CDR3 contains 11 residues. CDR1 and CDR2 from the germline V gene are DFQATT and SNEGSKA (reference sequence). In DNA, the CDR3 is TGCAGTGCTAGAGGGGCTAGTTATCAGTTCTTC. This gives the protein CSARGASYQFF.

This chain connects TRBV29-1 to TRBJ1-5; 7 bases align to TRBD1. V shed 0 bases, J shed 3 bases, and the junction held 5 bases outside the gene matches. The CDR3 length is 15 residues. Germline loops: CDR1 SQVTM, CDR2 ANQGSEA. In DNA, the CDR3 is TGCAGCGTTGAAGACCCGGACAGGCCCAATCAGCCCCAGCATTTT. This encodes CSVEDPDRPNQPQHF.

As to this clonotype: The junction and the germline gene differ at one end; a read error may be behind it. The chain is built from TRBV7-8 and TRBJ2-1; 12 bases agree with TRBD2. The CDR3 loop spans 17 amino acids. CDR1 and CDR2 (germline): SGHVS, FQNEAQ. The CDR3 here is CASTLTSGGSSYNVQFF. CDR3 sequence (DNA): TGTGCCAGCACCCTCACTAGCGGGGGGAGCTCCTACAATGTGCAGTTCTTC.

This clonotype was observed a handful of times. The chain couples TRBV10-3 to TRBJ1-3; D gene unclear. The CDR3 contains 15 residues. Trimming took 3 bases from V and 4 from J, leaving 13 bases between them. Germline loops: CDR1 ENHRY, CDR2 SYGVKD. The CDR3 reads CAISDPAELGNTIYF. The DNA for the CDR3 is TGTGCCATCAGTGACCCCGCAGAATTAGGAAACACCATATATTTT.

This clonotype was picked up many times. The rearrangement joins TRBV4-2 to TRBJ2-2; 9 bases are a match to TRBD1. Trimming cost V 4 bases and J 7 bases; bases outside gene matches: 4. This CDR3 spans 14 amino acids. Germline V CDR1 and CDR2: LGHNA, YNFKEQ. The CDR3 region has the DNA TGTGCCAGCAGCCGACAGGGGGTGGTCGGGGAGCTGTTTTTT. This sequence encodes CASSRQGVVGELFF.

The chain uses TRBV20-1 and TRBJ2-1, with 11 bases matching TRBD2. V was clipped by 5 bases and J by 5 bases; unmatched bases: 11. Germline CDR1 is DFQATT and CDR2 is SNEGSKA (reference sequence). The CDR3 has 16 residues. CDR3 DNA sequence: TGCAGTGCTGAGCCCCAGACTAGCGGGACCAACAATGAGCAGTTCTTC. Its translation: CSAEPQTSGTNNEQFF.

V and J are TRBV29-1 and TRBJ1-2; D gene ambiguous. The germline V and J ends were trimmed by 3 bases and 4 bases, with 12 bases remaining between them. The CDR3 sequence is 13 residues long. Germline V gene sequence: CDR1 SQVTM, CDR2 ANQGSEA. CDR3: CSVEPPDSYGYTF. CDR3 in DNA: TGCAGCGTTGAGCCTCCGGATAGCTATGGCTACACCTTC.

The chain joins TRBV20-1 to TRBJ2-1, with 11 nucleotides matching TRBD2. The germline V gene encodes CDR1 DFQATT and CDR2 SNEGSKA (reference sequence). The CDR3 runs 16 residues. With V trimmed by 3 bases and J by 3 bases, 7 bases remained unmatched. The CDR3 bases are TGCAGTGCTAGGCCTACTAGCGGGAGTTTCTACAATGAGCAGTTCTTC. Amino acid sequence: CSARPTSGSFYNEQFF.

The V gene is TRBV3-1, the J gene TRBJ2-3; D uncertain. The CDR3 runs 15 residues. V was cut by 8 bases and J by 3 bases, with 18 bases left in between. Germline CDR1 reads LGHDT; CDR2 reads YNNKEL (reference sequence). CDR3 in amino acids: CASSSPWGFTDTQYF. The CDR3 region has the DNA TGTGCCAGCTCTTCTCCGTGGGGTTTTACAGATACGCAGTATTTT.

The chain uses TRBV7-6 and TRBJ2-1; D possibly matches TRBD1 or TRBD2 (5 bases each). Germline V gene lookup returns CDR1 SGHVS and CDR2 FNYEAQ. The CDR3 has 15 residues. Trimming left V 1 base short and J 9 bases short, with 16 bases between. The CDR3 sequence is CASSLVTTRGLEQFF. The CDR3 DNA reads TGTGCCAGCAGCTTAGTGACGACCCGGGGCCTTGAGCAGTTCTTC.

This clonotype was seen a few times. The rearrangement joins TRBV12-3 or TRBV12-4 to TRBJ2-7, with D hard to call. V shed 5 bases and J shed 0 bases, with 17 bases lying between them. The CDR3 has 16 amino acids. In DNA, the CDR3 is TGTGCCAGCAGTGCTCTTCTGGTGGCCAACTCCTACGAGCAGTACTTC. Translating gives CASSALLVANSYEQYF.